These 6 T cell receptor beta chains came from one sample sequenced in a study of T cells in Graves' hyperthyroidism and ophthalmopathy. Amplification targeted TCR beta CDR3 regions from RNA transcripts. The HTBI set primed first-round TCR CDR3 RT-PCR. Via MiXCR, TCRdb re-called the multiplex PCR reads, giving one row per CDR3 protein. The sample includes about 570,000 distinct CDR3 sequences, 35% to 55% of them seen just once. Input material: peripheral blood or thyroid tissue (not recorded which). The receptors shown here come from an adult woman with Graves' disease, either hyperthyroidism or ophthalmopathy (not recorded which).

This clonotype was seen once. Sequence at one end of the junction differs from germline and may be a read error. This rearrangement joins TRBV7-7 to TRBJ1-3; D remains unclear. The length of the CDR3 is 11 residues. Germline CDR1 reads SSHAT; CDR2 reads FNYEAQ (reference sequence). CDR3 nucleotide sequence: TGTGCTAGCAGCCTAGCACTCACCATATATTTT. It specifies CASSLALTIYF.

About this clonotype itself: This is likely a read error, given that the CDR3 carries no conserved phenylalanine or tryptophan at its end. The chain couples TRBV2 to TRBJ2-7; tentatively, D is TRBD2 (6 bases). V was clipped by 7 bases and J by 4 bases, with 14 bases between them. This CDR3 region has 13 residues. Germline V gene data show CDR1 as SNHLY and CDR2 as FYNNEI. The CDR3 DNA sequence: TGTGCCAGCACCCGGGACGGGACTTACGAGCAGTACTCC. It translates to CASTRDGTYEQYS.

V is TRBV7-2 and J is TRBJ1-4; possibly TRBD1 for D (6 bases). Deletions cut 1 base from V and 8 bases from J, with 14 bases between. CDR1 SGHTA and CDR2 FQGNSA come from the germline V gene. The CDR3 covers 15 residues. This CDR3 is CASSLVGQGSEKLFF. The CDR3 nucleotides read TGTGCCAGCAGCTTAGTCGGGCAGGGGAGCGAAAAACTGTTTTTT.

Concerning this clonotype itself: Given the absence of the conserved phenylalanine or tryptophan at the CDR3 end, a read error is likely. The DNA is left out, because the CDR3 cannot be placed on it with certainty; the CDR3 is given as TCRdb lists it. This chain connects TRBV5-4 to TRBJ1-6. With termini counted, the CDR3 has 10 amino acids. Germline values: CDR1 SGHNT, CDR2 YYREEE (reference sequence). CDR3 sequence reads: CASSFVGVYY.

This clonotype was counted many times. V gene TRBV7-9 combines with J gene TRBJ2-2; possible D gene TRBD2, 6 bases. The V gene's germline CDR1 is SEHNR and CDR2 FQNEAQ (reference sequence). V was pared by 6 bases and J by 6 bases, with 11 bases between. The CDR3 is 13 residues long. CDR3 region: CASSSGTPGELFF. DNA of the CDR3: TGTGCCAGCAGTTCAGGGACTCCCGGGGAGCTGTTTTTT.

The genes are TRBV7-2 and TRBJ2-5, with 7 bases aligning to TRBD1. Germline-derived CDR1 and CDR2 are SGHTA and FQGNSA. The CDR3 runs to 15 residues. J was trimmed by 5 bases and V by 10 bases; bases with no gene match: 16. CDR3 DNA: TGTGCCAACCATGAGGGCAGGGGGTTGGCGGAGACCCAGTACTTC. Amino acid sequence: CANHEGRGLAETQYF.